Listed below are T cell receptor beta chains from one sample, sequenced in a study of monozygotic twins with cystic fibrosis. Using immunoSEQ multiplex PCR, the repertoire was profiled, and TCRdb retains in-frame clones only, with some absent. Among about 19,000 clones listed, 95% to 97% were seen once. The sequencing sample was made of blood. All receptors derive from a woman aged 25 to 39 with cystic fibrosis. CDR3s include the opening cysteine and the closing phenylalanine or tryptophan. Expanded clones get a size class; other rows say once, few or many, or leave the size out.

TRBV25-1,TRBJ1-1,.,CASSDRNTEAFF
TRBV18,TRBJ1-1,.,CASSLRGGEYMNTEAFF
TRBV5-1,TRBJ2-1,.,CASSLGLQGSYNEQFF
TRBV21-1,TRBJ1-6,.,CASSEYRGNSPLHF
TRBV5-1,TRBJ1-3,.,CASSLREGPSGNTIYF
TRBV13,TRBJ2-3,.,CASSYRDLETDTQYF
TRBV4-1,TRBJ1-4,.,CASSQLAATNEKLFF
TRBV11-2,TRBJ1-2,.,CASSETGRGNYGYTF
TRBV6-6,TRBJ1-6,.,CASSFGQGAPRSPLHF
TRBV7-9,TRBJ1-2,.,CASSLDGQHYGYTF
TRBV13,TRBJ2-5,.,CASSRGLAGGGMYQETQYF
TRBV7-9,TRBJ2-7,.,CASSTGTAPYEQYF
TRBV11-2,TRBJ2-1,.,CASSLAQGGGEQFF
TRBV18,TRBJ2-7,.,CASSQGATDYEQYF
TRBV4-2,TRBJ2-5,.,CASSQGRGGQETQYF
TRBV6-6,TRBJ1-1,.,CASSPGGVLVAFF
TRBV5-1,TRBJ2-5,.,CASSLEAGEGETQYF
TRBV5-1,TRBJ1-6,.,CASTLRDRGISPLHF
TRBV5-4,TRBJ1-6,.,CASSFTHQNSPLHF
TRBV7-2,TRBJ2-7,.,CASSPRGGASYEQYF
TRBV2,TRBJ1-1,once,CASRHRGFWTEAFF
TRBV18,TRBJ1-4,.,CASSPPGAGAGEKLFF
TRBV5-4,TRBJ1-4,.,CASSLGTGYEKLFF
TRBV6-5,TRBJ1-1,.,CASSYRGYDTEAFF
TRBV7-6,TRBJ2-2,.,CASSKSGQPANHGELFF
TRBV2,TRBJ1-5,.,CASRQGQSLNQPQHF
TRBV7-9,TRBJ2-2,.,CASSLPGLAATGELFF
TRBV5-4,TRBJ2-7,once,CASSFNDRPAYEQYF
TRBV9,TRBJ1-2,.,CASSVKTGLGYGYTF
TRBV7-9,TRBJ1-1,.,CASWVHDHTEAFF
TRBV7-8,TRBJ2-7,.,CASSALTSGAYEQYF
TRBV9,TRBJ2-1,.,CASSDTAGQGVNEQFF
TRBV11-3,TRBJ2-2,once,CASSLGGDTGELFF
TRBV5-4,TRBJ1-2,.,CASSPDRTYGYTF
TRBV7-8,TRBJ2-7,once,CASSSTGGNEQYF
TRBV5-1,TRBJ2-3,.,CASSTGTSGGRTDTQYF
TRBV4-2,TRBJ1-1,.,CASSQESQATTEAFF
TRBV6-6,TRBJ2-1,.,CASSNLNEQFF
TRBV19,TRBJ2-1,.,CASSTPLWGGDYNEQFF
TRBV4-3,TRBJ1-4,.,CASSQEGSTNEKLFF
TRBV29-1,TRBJ2-7,.,CSVNTQGAGEQYF
TRBV6-5,TRBJ2-7,.,CASSYGSGRSDEQYF